The rows below give T cell receptor beta chains drawn from one sample of a study of response to subunit inactivated influenza vaccine. TCRdb reprocessed the RT-PCR reads via MiXCR and lists one record per CDR3 protein. In the table there are hundreds of thousands of distinct CDR3 sequences, approximately 14% of which are singletons. The sequencing used PBMCs from blood, collected approximately 15 days before vaccination. These receptors were collected from a man aged 50-59 years who received an inactivated influenza vaccine. CDR3s include the opening cysteine and the closing phenylalanine or tryptophan. D genes are given only for firm matches. The listing skips clone size in some rows; elsewhere it reads once, few, many or a size class.

clone size	J gene	V gene	D gene	CDR3 protein	CDR3 DNA
NA	TRBJ2-7	TRBV27	NA	CASSFGERYEQYF	TGTGCCAGCAGTTTCGGGGAACGCTACGAGCAGTACTTC
NA	TRBJ1-1	TRBV2	NA	CASSEIPRGSTEAFF	TGTGCCAGCAGTGAAATCCCCCGAGGGAGTACTGAAGCTTTCTTT
few	TRBJ1-5	TRBV4-1	NA	CASSPRVGGNQPQHF	TGCGCCAGCAGCCCCCGGGTGGGGGGGAATCAGCCCCAGCATTTT
few	TRBJ2-7	TRBV13	TRBD1	CASSITGDEQYF	TGTGCCAGCAGCATAACAGGGGACGAGCAGTACTTC
many	TRBJ1-4	TRBV9	NA	CASSVGSLGEKLFF	TGTGCCAGCAGCGTAGGATCCCTGGGCGAAAAACTGTTTTTT
many	TRBJ2-1	TRBV27	TRBD2	CASSLIGGGVNNEQFF	TGTGCCAGCAGTTTAATCGGCGGGGGGGTAAACAATGAGCAGTTCTTC
once	TRBJ1-2	TRBV28	NA	CASSLGTRSGYTF	TGTGCCAGCAGTTTAGGGACACGTAGTGGCTACACCTTC
few	TRBJ2-5	TRBV5-1	TRBD1	CASSLQGASQETQYF	TGCGCCAGCAGCTTACAGGGGGCGAGTCAAGAGACCCAGTACTTC
few	TRBJ2-5	TRBV5-4	NA	CASSLVADRQETQYF	TGTGCCAGCAGCTTGGTAGCGGACCGCCAAGAGACCCAGTACTTC
few	TRBJ2-2	TRBV6-2/TRBV6-3	NA	CASSYRSNGELFF	TGTGCCAGCAGTTACCGGTCGAACGGGGAGCTGTTTTTT
NA	TRBJ1-5	TRBV7-2	NA	CASSLGGVFNQPQHF	TGTGCCAGCAGCTTAGGGGGGGTCTTCAATCAGCCCCAGCATTTT
NA	TRBJ1-1	TRBV3-1	NA	CASSRTENEAFF	TGTGCCAGCAGCCGGACAGAGAATGAAGCTTTCTTT
many	TRBJ2-7	TRBV11-2	NA	CASSLVGRPYEQYF	TGTGCCAGCAGCTTAGTGGGACGGCCCTACGAGCAGTACTTC
NA	TRBJ2-5	TRBV29-1	TRBD1	CSVGRQGRETQYF	TGCAGCGTTGGTCGACAGGGACGAGAGACCCAGTACTTC
many	TRBJ2-7	TRBV28	NA	CASRFAGTHYEQYF	TGTGCCAGCAGGTTTGCCGGGACCCACTACGAGCAGTACTTC
NA	TRBJ2-3	TRBV20-1	TRBD2	CSARGTSGLPDTQYF	TGCAGTGCTAGAGGGACTAGCGGTCTGCCGGATACGCAGTATTTT
once	TRBJ2-3	TRBV12-3/TRBV12-4	NA	CASAPGRADTQYF	TGTGCCAGCGCTCCTGGCCGGGCAGATACGCAGTATTTT
NA	TRBJ2-4	TRBV6-2/TRBV6-3	NA	CASSYSKDIQYF	TGTGCCAGCAGTTACTCGAAGGACATTCAGTACTTC
NA	TRBJ2-7	TRBV14	NA	CASSHSRERYEQYF	TGTGCCAGCAGCCACTCCAGGGAGCGCTACGAGCAGTACTTC
NA	TRBJ1-1	TRBV5-1	TRBD1	CASSLAPGQGVAGTEAFF	TGCGCCAGCAGCTTGGCCCCGGGTCAGGGGGTGGCGGGCACTGAAGCTTTCTTT
few	TRBJ1-6	TRBV7-9	NA	CASSLDGPIGLHF	TGTGCCAGCAGCTTAGACGGCCCCATAGGCCTCCACTTT
few	TRBJ2-4	TRBV20-1	NA	CSASTGSSKNIQYF	TGCAGTGCTAGTACGGGGAGTTCCAAAAACATTCAGTACTTC
NA	TRBJ1-2	TRBV5-1	NA	CASSLDQGNYGYTF	TGCGCCAGCAGCTTGGATCAGGGGAACTATGGCTACACCTTC
once	TRBJ2-1	TRBV29-1	NA	CSVVGAVWNEQFF	TGCAGCGTTGTTGGGGCTGTTTGGAATGAGCAGTTCTTC
NA	TRBJ1-5	TRBV27	NA	CASSSDRSNQPQHF	TGTGCCAGCAGTTCCGACAGATCGAATCAGCCCCAGCATTTT
NA	TRBJ1-3	TRBV3-1	NA	CASSHSGAGNTIYF	TGTGCCAGCAGCCACTCAGGGGCTGGAAACACCATATATTTT
few	TRBJ2-3	TRBV19	TRBD1	CASTTGVNTQYF	TGTGCCAGTACTACAGGGGTAAATACGCAGTATTTT
NA	TRBJ2-3	TRBV5-1	TRBD1	CASSLGQTPRTDTQYF	TGCGCCAGCAGCCTGGGACAGACTCCCCGCACAGATACGCAGTATTTT
NA	TRBJ2-7	TRBV4-3	NA	CASSPSKTGSYEQYF	TGCGCCAGCAGCCCATCAAAGACAGGCTCCTACGAGCAGTACTTC
NA	TRBJ2-1	TRBV4-3	TRBD1	CASSHNRGTYNEQFF	TGCGCCAGCAGCCACAACAGGGGTACCTACAATGAGCAGTTCTTC
few	TRBJ1-2	TRBV20-1	TRBD1	CSAVSGQGNYGYTF	TGCAGTGCTGTCTCCGGACAGGGCAACTATGGCTACACCTTC
NA	TRBJ2-7	TRBV11-1	TRBD2	CASSFWVAGSSYEQYF	TGTGCCAGCAGCTTTTGGGTAGCGGGAAGCTCCTACGAGCAGTACTTC
few	TRBJ2-1	TRBV5-5	NA	CASSFVFFGSNEQFF	TGTGCCAGCAGCTTTGTCTTTTTCGGTTCCAATGAGCAGTTCTTC